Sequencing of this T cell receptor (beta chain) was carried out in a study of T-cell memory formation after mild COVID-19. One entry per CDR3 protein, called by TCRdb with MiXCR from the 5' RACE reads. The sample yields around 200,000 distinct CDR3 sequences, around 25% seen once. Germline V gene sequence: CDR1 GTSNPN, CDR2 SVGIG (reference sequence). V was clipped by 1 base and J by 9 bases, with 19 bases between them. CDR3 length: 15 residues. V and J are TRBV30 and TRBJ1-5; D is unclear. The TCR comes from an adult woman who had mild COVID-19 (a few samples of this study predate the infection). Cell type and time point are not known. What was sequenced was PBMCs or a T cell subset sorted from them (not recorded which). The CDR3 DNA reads TGTGCCTGGAGTGACGGGAACTATCGCCTAGGGCCCCAGCATTTT. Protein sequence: CAWSDGNYRLGPQHF.